These T cell receptor beta chains were read from a single sample in a study of blood T cell repertoires in COVID-19. Clones were sequenced by immunoSEQ multiplex PCR, and TCRdb holds only the in-frame ones, with some missing. The sample has around 130,000 clones; roughly 84% are singletons. The sequenced sample consisted of peripheral blood. These receptors were collected from a man in his 60s with acute or convalescent COVID-19. Both conserved end residues are trimmed from each CDR3.

j_gene: TRBJ2-5
v_gene: TRBV6-2/TRBV6-3
CDR3aa: ASSPRTSGSETQY

j_gene: TRBJ1-5
v_gene: TRBV19
CDR3aa: ASSILPRGANQPQH

j_gene: TRBJ1-1
v_gene: TRBV3-1/TRBV3-2
CDR3aa: ASSLGQGRTEAF

j_gene: TRBJ1-5
v_gene: TRBV6-1
CDR3aa: ASSEGGGIDQPQH

j_gene: TRBJ2-7
v_gene: TRBV6-5
CDR3aa: ASSPSTTGTSEQY

j_gene: TRBJ2-5
v_gene: TRBV5-1
CDR3aa: ASSLAGGGGARETQY

j_gene: TRBJ2-7
v_gene: TRBV18
CDR3aa: ASSGTTPLGSYEQY

j_gene: TRBJ2-5
v_gene: TRBV5-1
CDR3aa: ASSFGTSHRTGETQY

j_gene: TRBJ1-6
v_gene: TRBV19
CDR3aa: ASSSPLDRTSYNSPLH

j_gene: TRBJ2-7
v_gene: TRBV10-3
CDR3aa: AISESERDSYEQY

j_gene: TRBJ2-1
v_gene: TRBV27
CDR3aa: ASSFRARSYNEQF